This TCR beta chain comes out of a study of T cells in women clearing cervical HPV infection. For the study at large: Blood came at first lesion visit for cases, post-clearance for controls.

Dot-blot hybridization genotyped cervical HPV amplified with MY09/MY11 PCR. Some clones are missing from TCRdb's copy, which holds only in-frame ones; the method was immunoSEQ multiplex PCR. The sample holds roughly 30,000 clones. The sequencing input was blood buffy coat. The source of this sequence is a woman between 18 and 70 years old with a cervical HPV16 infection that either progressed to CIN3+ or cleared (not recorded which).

CDR3 loop: CASSLKGMSREQYF. The sequenced CDR3 bases are TGTGCCAGCAGCTTAAAGGGGATGTCGCGCGAG. The genes are TRBV5-4 and TRBJ2-7, with TRBD1 as a possible D gene (5 bases). Read coverage stops 3 residues before the CDR3 terminus; the germline J gene supplies the remainder. V lost 2 bases and J lost 6, with 15 bases in between. Germline V CDR1 and CDR2: SGHNT, YYREEE (reference sequence). The CDR3 consists of 14 residues.